This T cell receptor (beta chain) was profiled in a study of blood T cells in healthy people across ages. Findings of the study overall: Diversity figures based on one million T cells were deemed too low. Significant beta diversity loss was already apparent by age around 40, declining roughly linearly.

V was trimmed by 1 base and J by 0 bases, leaving 13 bases between them. Germline lookup yields CDR1 KGHSH and CDR2 LQKENI. The CDR3 is 18 amino acids. The authors isolated at least 7 million PBMCs per sample. It was with a sample-barcoded 5' primer and a J-beta primer mix that a second PCR of roughly 6 to 12 cycles was run. Each CDR3 protein gets one entry after TCRdb re-called the 5' RACE reads with MiXCR. The repertoire holds hundreds of thousands of distinct CDR3 sequences, with about 55% as singletons. A remark on this clonotype: The antigen remains unidentified.

The rearrangement joins TRBV18 to TRBJ2-6, with a weak D call TRBD1 (5 bases). Sequenced material: blood. This sequence was found in a man older than 75 in good health. The CDR3 DNA follows: TGTGCCAGCTCACCACTCCCCCAGGGATCCTCTGGGGCCAACGTCCTGACTTTC. Translated, it gives CASSPLPQGSSGANVLTF.